The 3 T cell receptor beta chains below all came from one sample that was sequenced in a study of regulatory T cells in long-lasting Graves disease (dated by TCRdb to the early 2020s). Libraries were prepared through multiplex PCR. This sample was sequenced with an Illumina HiSeq 4000. To build TCR beta libraries, CDR3 regions were amplified by Arm-PCR using iRepertoire HTBI primers. In-frame beta chains were kept once TCRdb had trimmed the public reads at Q25 with fastp and called clones with MiXCR. CDR3 protein sequences are deduplicated, and each keeps its most common genes and DNA. The sample contains fewer than 450,000 distinct CDR3 sequences, 20% to 25% of them found a single time. The ten largest clones capture around 21% of the sample. The time point label on this specimen signifies: persistent/refractory GD, antithyroid drugs over 5 years with positive TRAb. For both TCR sequencing and RNA sequencing, RNA was extracted from PBMCs using TRIzol.

This sample comprised peripheral blood mononuclear cells (PBMCs), obtained when the disease was refractory, from a patient treated with antithyroid drugs. Receptor source: a female donor with Graves disease.

The chain has TRBV7-2 and TRBJ2-5; D remains ambiguous. Germline values: CDR1 SGHTA, CDR2 FQGNSA. There are 13 residues in the CDR3. Trimming removed 5 bases at V and 1 base at J, with 8 bases between. CDR3 DNA sequence: TGTGCCAGCAGCCCCGAAATCCAAGAGACCCAGTACTTC. Translation: CASSPEIQETQYF.

The chain joins TRBV6-1 to TRBJ2-2; 7 bases fit TRBD1. This CDR3 spans 13 amino acids. The ends lost 6 bases at V and 7 bases at J; junction bases unmatched: 5. Germline CDR1 reads MNHNS; CDR2 reads SASEGT. The CDR3 protein is CASRQGWSGELFF. The CDR3 region has the DNA TGTGCCAGCAGACAGGGGTGGAGCGGGGAGCTGTTTTTT.

This clonotype was observed a few times. Here the CDR3 reads CASSQDPGLTEAFF. The CDR3 DNA is TGCGCCAGCAGCCAAGATCCGGGACTCACTGAAGCTTTCTTT. The chain combines TRBV4-1 with TRBJ1-1; D perhaps matches TRBD1 (5 bases). V dropped 0 bases and J dropped 4 bases, with 9 bases sitting between them. CDR1 MGHRA and CDR2 YSYEKL come from the germline V gene. The CDR3 runs 14 residues.